The 17 T cell receptor beta chains given below trace back to one sample, sequenced in a study of T cells in Graves' hyperthyroidism and ophthalmopathy. RNA transcripts were the template for amplifying TCR beta CDR3 regions. A set of HTBI primers served as the primers for a first-round RT-PCR of the TCR CDR3. TCRdb redid the calling of the multiplex PCR reads with MiXCR, one entry per CDR3 protein. Found here are some 600,000 distinct CDR3 sequences, 46% of them singletons; the top ten hold nearly 8.5%. Input material: peripheral blood or thyroid tissue (not recorded which). Every receptor here comes from a woman aged 18-29 years with Graves' hyperthyroidism.

The genes are TRBV19 and TRBJ2-5; D ambiguous. The CDR3 has 13 amino acids. Per germline, CDR1 LNHDA and CDR2 SQIVND (reference sequence). The V end lost 3 bases, the J end lost 5 bases, and 10 bases lay between the germline ends. The chain's CDR3 is CASSITEAETQYF. The CDR3 coding sequence is TGTGCCAGTAGTATTACAGAGGCGGAGACCCAGTACTTC.

The chain links TRBV29-1 to TRBJ2-7, with TRBD2 as a possible D gene (6 bases). V lost 4 bases to trimming and J lost 4 bases, with 17 bases between them. CDR3 length equals 14 residues. The germline V gene has CDR1 SQVTM and CDR2 ANQGSEA. As DNA, the CDR3 is TGCAGCGTTGCAGCCGGGGGTGTAGCGTACGAGCAGTACTTC. Protein sequence: CSVAAGGVAYEQYF.

This clonotype was recorded a few times. The chain is built from TRBV20-1 and TRBJ2-2; D is unresolved. In germline, CDR1 is DFQATT, CDR2 SNEGSKA (reference sequence). V lost 0 bases and J 5 bases, leaving 10 bases between the germline ends. The CDR3 is 14 amino acids. The DNA for the CDR3 is TGCAGTGCTAGAGAAGACTCCGGAACCGGGGAGCTGTTTTTT. Translating it yields CSAREDSGTGELFF.

The rearrangement uses TRBV6-1 and TRBJ2-5, with 7 positions matching TRBD2. Germline trimming cut 5 bases from V and 0 bases from J; bases unmatched to any gene: 9. This CDR3 spans 16 amino acids. Germline CDR1 and CDR2: MNHNS and SASEGT. The chain's CDR3 is CASSPRLAENQETQYF. The CDR3 nucleotides read TGTGCCAGCAGTCCTCGGCTAGCGGAGAACCAAGAGACCCAGTACTTC.

This clonotype is a singleton in its sample. V usage is TRBV20-1 and J usage is TRBJ2-5, with D tentatively TRBD2 (6 bases). The germline gives CDR1 DFQATT, CDR2 SNEGSKA (reference sequence). Trimming removed 8 bases at V and 3 bases at J, with 16 bases between. CDR3 length: 13 amino acids. CDR3 protein: CSTNGGQEETQYF. The CDR3, as DNA: TGCAGTACAAACGGGGGTCAGGAAGAGACCCAGTACTTC.

This clonotype came up a few times. The chain employs TRBV7-8 and TRBJ1-6; no definite D call. The CDR3 contains 18 residues. Germline CDR1 reads SGHVS; CDR2 reads FQNEAQ. Trimming removed 5 bases at V and 0 bases at J, with 17 bases between. CDR3 DNA: TGTGCCAGCAGCCCAGTCGGGCAGGCAAGCTCCTATAATTCACCCCTCCACTTT. It is translated as CASSPVGQASSYNSPLHF.

Many counts were recorded for this clonotype. J is TRBJ1-2 and V is TRBV5-1, with D unclear. With 0 bases removed from V and 6 bases from J, the gap between germline ends came to 9 bases. The CDR3 consists of 13 residues. Germline loops: CDR1 SGHRS, CDR2 YFSETQ. The CDR3 sequence is CASSLVADDGYTF. In nucleotides, the CDR3 is TGCGCCAGCAGCTTGGTGGCAGATGATGGCTACACCTTC.

This clonotype was detected many times. The gene calls are TRBV10-3 and TRBJ1-2; 9 nucleotides line up with TRBD1. The V gene end was trimmed by 7 bases and the J gene end by 3 bases; junction bases not matched to a gene: 3. Germline loops: CDR1 ENHRY, CDR2 SYGVKD. The CDR3 length is 13 residues. This CDR3 reads CAITWDRDYGYTF. CDR3 DNA sequence: TGTGCCATCACCTGGGACAGGGACTATGGCTACACCTTC.

The sample holds a few counts of this clonotype. This chain links TRBV7-9 with TRBJ2-7; D unclear. This CDR3 is 15 amino acids long. CDR1 is SEHNR and CDR2 is FQNEAQ in the germline V gene (reference sequence). Trimming removed 5 bases at V and 3 bases at J, with 17 bases between. The CDR3 DNA follows: TGTGCCAGCAGCGATTACGTCGGACCGGACTACGAGCAGTACTTC. Translated: CASSDYVGPDYEQYF.

V gene TRBV5-1 combines with J gene TRBJ2-3; D is possibly TRBD1 or TRBD2 (5 bases each). CDR1 is SGHRS, CDR2 YFSETQ, per germline. CDR3 length: 13 amino acids. Trimming pared 4 bases from V and 6 bases from J, leaving 12 bases between. The CDR3 region is CASSTWDGDTQYF. As DNA, the CDR3 is TGCGCCAGCAGCACCTGGGACGGGGATACGCAGTATTTT.

With regard to this clonotype: This may come from a read error, since a much larger clone is one base off. V usage is TRBV7-9 and J usage is TRBJ1-2, with a possible D match to TRBD1 (5 bases). V was pared by 2 bases and J by 7 bases, with 17 bases between. Looked up from germline, CDR1 is SEHNR and CDR2 is FQNEAQ (reference sequence). This CDR3 region has 15 residues. Here the CDR3 DNA reads TGTGCCAGCAGCTTATCTGCAGGGTGGGACTTTGGCTACACCTTC. It yields the protein CASSLSAGWDFGYTF.

This clonotype was counted a few times. The junction departs from germline at one end; a sequencing error may be responsible. This rearrangement joins TRBV10-3 to TRBJ2-7, with D perhaps matching TRBD2 (6 bases). CDR1 is ENHRY, CDR2 SYGVKD, per germline. The CDR3 is 15 amino acids. This CDR3 is CASSNREPRAYEQYF. The CDR3 region has the DNA TGTGCCAGCAGTAACCGGGAGCCACGGGCCTACGAGCAGTACTTC.

The CDR3 loop is CASRPGGTSGANVLTF. The CDR3 DNA follows: TGCGCCAGCAGACCAGGGGGCACCTCTGGGGCCAACGTCCTGACTTTC. The chain recombines TRBV5-1 with TRBJ2-6; 8 bases align to TRBD1. The V and J ends lost 5 bases and 0 bases, in that order; junction bases with no gene match: 4. The germline CDR1 and CDR2 sequences are SGHRS and YFSETQ. The CDR3 has 16 residues.

This clonotype was counted only a few times. The chain recombines TRBV24-1 with TRBJ2-7; 14 nucleotides line up with TRBD2. J was trimmed by 3 bases and V by 5 bases; bases with no gene match: 8. CDR1 is KGHDR and CDR2 is SFDVKD in the germline V gene. CDR3 size: 17 residues. CDR3 amino acids: CATSGLKGTSGSYEQYF. In DNA, the CDR3 is TGTGCCACCAGTGGTTTAAAGGGGACTAGCGGGAGCTACGAGCAGTACTTC.

The V gene is TRBV2, the J gene TRBJ2-6, with 7 bases aligning to TRBD1. V was clipped by 5 bases and J by 9 bases; unmatched bases: 4. The CDR3 is made up of 13 amino acids. The germline V gene encodes CDR1 SNHLY and CDR2 FYNNEI. CDR3 DNA: TGTGCCAGCAGTCCCTACAGGGGCAACGTCCTGACTTTC. It is translated as CASSPYRGNVLTF.

This clonotype was found many times. The gene calls are TRBV25-1 and TRBJ2-7; D is unclear. Trimming took off 5 bases at V and 0 bases at J, with 17 bases between the two ends. The CDR3 covers 16 residues. Germline CDR1 MGHDK, CDR2 SYGVNS. The CDR3 is CASSPPDSKPSYEQYF. DNA of the CDR3: TGTGCCAGCAGTCCGCCCGACTCCAAGCCCTCCTACGAGCAGTACTTC.

This clonotype was detected a few times. The chain couples TRBV20-1 to TRBJ1-3; D gene unclear. The CDR3 spans 12 residues. Germline CDR1 is DFQATT and CDR2 is SNEGSKA (reference sequence). Trimming stripped 3 bases from V and 0 bases from J, with 3 bases between. CDR3 protein: CSASNSGNTIYF. In DNA, the CDR3 is TGCAGTGCTAGCAACTCTGGAAACACCATATATTTT.